This T cell receptor (beta chain) was found in a study of early T cells in non-severe SARS-CoV-2 infection. Overall study context: Chains from this unsorted whole-blood bulk RNA could not be paired.

Individual cDNA molecules each received unique molecular identifiers attached to them. TCRdb reprocessed the 5' RACE reads with MiXCR, giving one entry per CDR3 protein. The sample includes about 61,000 distinct CDR3 sequences, roughly 8.8% of them seen just once. Sequencing was performed on whole blood. The clonotype originates from an adult who was a healthcare worker with PCR-confirmed SARS-CoV-2 infection or an uninfected control (not recorded which).

For the CDR3, the DNA is TGTGCCAGCAGGGCACGGGACGACGAGCAGTTCTTC. This translates into CASRARDDEQFF. The rearrangement joins TRBV12-3 or TRBV12-4 to TRBJ2-1, with D perhaps TRBD1 or TRBD2 (5 bases each). V lost 6 bases, J lost 10 bases, and 13 bases lay in between. CDR3 size: 12 residues.